The clone carrying this TCR beta chain is a singleton in its sample. Per the original methods: Amplifying reference gene primers gave estimates of nucleated cell counts. Assay: immunoSEQ multiplex PCR; the TCRdb copy retains only in-frame clones and omits some. V and J calls and clone size are copied from that table; D and trimming were computed from the DNA. The repertoire holds approximately 300,000 clones, with around 89% as singletons. V gave up 4 bases and J gave up 4 bases; unmatched junction bases: 6. Germline CDR1 and CDR2: ENHRY and SYGVKD. CDR3 size: 14 residues. This entry comes from a study of blood T cell repertoires in COVID-19. Overall study: Whether acute or convalescent, the COVID-19 samples came from the United States, Italy and Spain. Sources were T cells, B-cell-depleted T cells, or PBMCs; the material itself was cDNA or gDNA.

The chain couples TRBV10-3 to TRBJ1-1; 7 bases fit TRBD1. This receptor was obtained from a man in his forties with acute or convalescent COVID-19. The sequencing sample was made of peripheral blood. The CDR3 DNA is TGTGCCATCAGTGTAGACAGGGCGGGCACTGAAGCTTTCTTT. Protein: CAISVDRAGTEAFF.